The clone carrying this T cell receptor (beta chain) has a handful of counts. What it binds is not known. The CDR3 extends over 18 amino acids. V dropped 6 bases and J dropped 1; count of bases not matched to a gene: 10. Per germline, CDR1 SNHLY and CDR2 FYNNEI. This sample stems from a study of cytomegalovirus exposure and HLA in healthy donors. Findings of the study overall: Cytomegalovirus status was reportedly diagnosed by the classifier with high specificity and sensitivity.

Samples came from healthy bone marrow donors. The PCR was carried out with 60 Vbeta primers and 13 Jbeta primers. Assay: immunoSEQ multiplex PCR; the TCRdb copy retains only in-frame clones and omits some. This sample has roughly 180,000 clones, with around four fifths found just once. Sequencing input: PBMCs. The V call is TRBV2, the J call TRBJ2-3; 13 bases are shared with TRBD2. This TCR derives from a woman under 40 in good health and CMV-seropositive. The CDR3, as DNA: TGTGCCAGCAGGACCGGGACTAGCGGGAATGCGGGCACAGATACGCAGTATTTT. Protein sequence: CASRTGTSGNAGTDTQYF.